These 5 T cell receptor beta chains were all obtained from the same sample, sequenced in a study of blood T cell repertoires in COVID-19 (dated by TCRdb to 2020 to 2021). Library preparation used the immunoSEQ multiplex PCR assay. The immuneACCESS repertoire file appears here via TCRdb, limited to in-frame rearrangements. These files lack a portion of the clones; in checked studies, under half of the deficit traces to unresolved V genes, and the cause of the others is not known. This sample has 250,000 or so clones in its table, and 85% to 95% of those were observed once. Of the sample, about 0.8% is held by the ten largest clones. Sequences were obtained from peripheral blood. Source of these receptors: a young man with COVID-19, enrolled during active disease.

In this sample, this clone turned up once. The chain couples TRBV19 to TRBJ2-1, with D hard to call. The CDR3 is 17 amino acids. Germline V gene data show CDR1 as LNHDA and CDR2 as SQIVND (reference sequence). The ends were cut back, 3 bases at V and 0 bases at J, with 15 bases in the middle. CDR3 in amino acids: CASSIPRLLSSYNEQFF. CDR3 nucleotide sequence: TGTGCCAGTAGTATTCCTAGACTCCTGAGCTCCTACAATGAGCAGTTCTTC.

The rearrangement links TRBV3-1 (or the pseudogene TRBV3-2) to TRBJ2-1; D not certain. The CDR3 extends over 13 amino acids. Trimming shortened V by 1 base and J by 5 bases, and 6 bases separated the two germline ends. Germline loops: CDR1 LGHDT, CDR2 YNNKEL (reference sequence). CDR3 amino acids: CASSQGTHNEQFF. The CDR3 DNA reads TGTGCCAGCAGCCAAGGTACACACAATGAGCAGTTCTTC.

Remarks on this clone: Within the sample, other DNA sequences also encode this same CDR3. This chain connects TRBV12-5 to TRBJ1-5; 8 bases match TRBD1. Germline-derived CDR1 and CDR2 are LGHNT and FRNRAP. V was clipped by 5 bases and J by 0 bases; unmatched bases: 9. This CDR3 is 17 amino acids long. The CDR3 here is CASGPGQGAYSNQPQHF. The CDR3 DNA reads as TGTGCTAGTGGTCCCGGACAGGGAGCTTATAGCAATCAGCCCCAGCATTTT.

The rearrangement uses TRBV29-1 and TRBJ2-1; tentative D call: TRBD2 (5 bases). This CDR3 region has 13 residues. Germline lookup yields CDR1 SQVTM and CDR2 ANQGSEA. V was pared by 7 bases and J by 9 bases, with 19 bases between. The CDR3 loop reads CSARGRSLGEQFF. In nucleotides, the CDR3 is TGCAGCGCCCGCGGGCGCTCTCTGGGTGAGCAGTTCTTC.

This rearrangement joins TRBV6-2 or TRBV6-3 to TRBJ1-2; TRBD1 agrees at 7 bases. The V segment lost 5 bases and the J segment 5 bases; nucleotides outside the gene matches: 8. The CDR3 extends over 14 amino acids. The V gene's germline CDR1 is MNHEY and CDR2 SVGEGT. CDR3 sequence reads: CASSGQEQWYGYTF. The DNA for the CDR3 is TGTGCCAGCAGTGGACAGGAGCAATGGTATGGCTACACCTTC.